The 9 T cell receptor beta chains in this list originate from one sample, sequenced in a study of blood T cell repertoires in COVID-19. TCRdb keeps only in-frame clones here, not all; method: immunoSEQ multiplex PCR. The sample shows 200,000 to 300,000 clones, more than 65% of them seen only once. Sequenced input: peripheral blood. The receptors shown here come from a middle-aged man who had recovered from COVID-19.

This chain links TRBV6-5 with TRBJ1-2, with a tentative D call TRBD1 (6 bases). The CDR3 loop spans 14 amino acids. Per the germline V gene, CDR1 is MNHEY and CDR2 is SVGAGI. V was clipped by 5 bases and J by 1 base, with 11 bases between them. The CDR3 spells CASSLRQVNYGYTF. CDR3 DNA: TGTGCCAGCAGTCTGAGACAGGTTAACTATGGCTACACCTTC.

V gene TRBV7-2 combines with J gene TRBJ2-5; 7 nucleotides align to TRBD2. J lost 5 bases, V lost 5 bases, and 11 bases had no gene match. CDR1 SGHTA and CDR2 FQGNSA come from the germline V gene. CDR3 size: 15 residues. The CDR3 loop is CASSPPTSFRETQYF. DNA of the CDR3: TGTGCCAGCAGCCCCCCGACTAGCTTCAGGGAGACCCAGTACTTC.

The chain recombines TRBV7-8 with TRBJ1-2; 7 positions match TRBD1. The CDR3 length is 21 residues. Germline CDR1 is SGHVS and CDR2 is FQNEAQ. The trim removed 2 bases at V and 4 bases at J, leaving 25 bases unmatched. The CDR3 region is CASSLLVPGQEIEIRGYGYTF. CDR3 in DNA: TGTGCCAGCAGCTTATTAGTCCCTGGACAGGAAATCGAGATTCGGGGCTATGGCTACACCTTC.

This clone was counted once. The V call is TRBV6-1, the J call TRBJ1-2; D gene unclear. CDR3 length equals 12 residues. Trimming left V 2 bases short and J 8 bases short, with 9 bases between. Germline CDR1 and CDR2: MNHNS and SASEGT. The CDR3 coding sequence is TGTGCCAGCAGTGAAAGCGAGTGGGGCTACACCTTC. The encoded protein is CASSESEWGYTF.

The gene calls are TRBV19 and TRBJ1-4; weak D call: TRBD1 (5 bases). The CDR3 is 15 residues long. V dropped 3 bases and J dropped 7 bases, with 15 bases sitting between them. Germline V gene sequence: CDR1 LNHDA, CDR2 SQIVND (reference sequence). The CDR3 sequence: CASSISGRVGEKLFF. In nucleotides, the CDR3 is TGTGCCAGTAGTATTAGCGGCAGGGTTGGTGAAAAACTGTTTTTT.

The chain carries TRBV21-1 and TRBJ1-1; the table's D call TRBD1 went unverified against the DNA. TRBV21-1 is annotated as a pseudogene. This CDR3 contains 14 residues. The CDR3: CASTRRDRDKVAFF. Here the CDR3 DNA reads TGTGCCAGCACCCGCCGGGACAGGGATAAGGTGGCTTTCTTT.

This clone was recorded a few times. The rearrangement joins TRBV6-2 or TRBV6-3 to TRBJ1-1, with D tentatively TRBD1 (6 bases). CDR3 length: 13 residues. The V gene's germline CDR1 is MNHEY and CDR2 SVGEGT. With 3 bases removed from V and 7 bases from J, the gap between germline ends came to 12 bases. The CDR3 DNA sequence: TGTGCCAGCAGTTATCAGGGGTTGGGTGAAGCTTTCTTT. Its protein product is CASSYQGLGEAFF.

The chain couples TRBV5-1 to TRBJ1-6; D remains unclear. This CDR3 is 16 amino acids long. Germline lookup yields CDR1 SGHRS and CDR2 YFSETQ. V was clipped by 0 bases and J by 10 bases, with 17 bases between them. CDR3 amino acids: CASSLGTRTTGSPLHF. The CDR3 DNA follows: TGCGCCAGCAGCTTGGGGACTAGAACGACGGGCTCACCCCTCCACTTT.

The chain carries TRBV6-5 and TRBJ1-2; 7 positions match TRBD1. The germline V gene encodes CDR1 MNHEY and CDR2 SVGAGI. This CDR3 has 13 amino acids. Unmatched junction bases numbered 8, after V lost 5 bases and J lost 8 bases. The CDR3 protein is CASSQGEAGGYTF. Here the CDR3 DNA reads TGTGCCAGCAGTCAGGGGGAGGCTGGCGGCTACACCTTC.